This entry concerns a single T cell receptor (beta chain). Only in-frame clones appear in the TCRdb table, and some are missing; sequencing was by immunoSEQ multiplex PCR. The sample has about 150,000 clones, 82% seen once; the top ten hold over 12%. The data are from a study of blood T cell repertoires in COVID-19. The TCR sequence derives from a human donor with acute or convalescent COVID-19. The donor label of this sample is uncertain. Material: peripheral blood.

The CDR3: CASSYVIVDNYGYTF. CDR3 nucleotides: TGTGCCAGCAGTTACGTCATAGTTGATAACTATGGCTACACCTTC. The rearrangement links TRBV6-6 to TRBJ1-2; D remains ambiguous. The V gene lost 2 bases and the J gene lost 1 base, with 11 bases spanning the gap. Germline lookup yields CDR1 MNHNY and CDR2 SVGAGI (reference sequence). The CDR3 loop spans 15 amino acids.